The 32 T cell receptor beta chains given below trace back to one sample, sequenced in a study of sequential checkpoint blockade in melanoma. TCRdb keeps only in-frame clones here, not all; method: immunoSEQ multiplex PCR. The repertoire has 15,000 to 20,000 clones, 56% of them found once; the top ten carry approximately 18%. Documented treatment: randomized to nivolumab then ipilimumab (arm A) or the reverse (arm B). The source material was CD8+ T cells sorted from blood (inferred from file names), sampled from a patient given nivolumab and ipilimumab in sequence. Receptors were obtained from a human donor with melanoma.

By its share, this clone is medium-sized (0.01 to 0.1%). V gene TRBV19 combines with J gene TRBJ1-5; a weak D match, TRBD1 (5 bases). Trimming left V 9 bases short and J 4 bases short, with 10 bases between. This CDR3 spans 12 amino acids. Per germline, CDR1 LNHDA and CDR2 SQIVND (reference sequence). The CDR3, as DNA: TGTGCCAGCCGGGAGGGGAATCAGCCCCAGCATTTT. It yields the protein CASREGNQPQHF.

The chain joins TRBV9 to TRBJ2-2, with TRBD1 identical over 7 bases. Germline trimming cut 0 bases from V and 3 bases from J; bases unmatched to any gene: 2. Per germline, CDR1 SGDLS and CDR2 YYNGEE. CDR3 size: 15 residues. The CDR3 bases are TGTGCCAGCAGCGTAGGTGGGACAGACACCGGGGAGCTGTTTTTT. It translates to CASSVGGTDTGELFF.

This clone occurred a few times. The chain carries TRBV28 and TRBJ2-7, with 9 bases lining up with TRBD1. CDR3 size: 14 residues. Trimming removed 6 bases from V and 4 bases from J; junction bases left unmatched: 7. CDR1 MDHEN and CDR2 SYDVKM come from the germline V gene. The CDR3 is CASSRQGGPYEQYF. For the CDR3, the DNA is TGTGCCAGCAGCAGACAGGGGGGTCCGTACGAGCAGTACTTC.

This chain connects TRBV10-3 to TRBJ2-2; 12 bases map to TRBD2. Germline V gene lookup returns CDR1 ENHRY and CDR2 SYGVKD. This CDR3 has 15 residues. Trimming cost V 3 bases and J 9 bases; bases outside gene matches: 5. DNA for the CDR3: TGTGCCATCAGTGAAGCTAGCGGGGGGGCGAGGGAGCTGTTTTTT. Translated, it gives CAISEASGGARELFF.

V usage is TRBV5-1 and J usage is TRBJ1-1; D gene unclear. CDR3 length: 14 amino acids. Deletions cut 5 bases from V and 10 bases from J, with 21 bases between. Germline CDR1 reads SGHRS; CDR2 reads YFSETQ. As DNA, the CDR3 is TGCGCCAGCAGTCAGAAGGGAGTGAGTTGGTCAGCTTTCTTT. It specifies CASSQKGVSWSAFF.

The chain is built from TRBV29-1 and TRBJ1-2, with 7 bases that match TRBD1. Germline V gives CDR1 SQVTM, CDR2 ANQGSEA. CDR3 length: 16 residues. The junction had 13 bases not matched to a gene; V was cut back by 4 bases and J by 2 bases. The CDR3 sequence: CSVAPWTGAANYGYTF. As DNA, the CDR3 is TGCAGCGTTGCTCCCTGGACAGGTGCCGCAAACTATGGCTACACCTTC.

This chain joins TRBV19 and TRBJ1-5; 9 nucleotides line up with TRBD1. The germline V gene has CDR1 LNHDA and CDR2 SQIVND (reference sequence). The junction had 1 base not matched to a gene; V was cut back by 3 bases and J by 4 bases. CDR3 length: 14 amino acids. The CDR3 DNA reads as TGTGCCAGTAGTATGGGACAGGGAAATCAGCCCCAGCATTTT. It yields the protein CASSMGQGNQPQHF. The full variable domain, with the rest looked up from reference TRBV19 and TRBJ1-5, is DGGITQSPKYLFRKEGQNVTLSCEQNLNHDAMYWYRQDPGQGLRLIYYSQIVNDFQKGDIAEGYSVSREKKESFPLTVTSAQKNPTAFYLCASSMGQGNQPQHFGDGTRLSIL.

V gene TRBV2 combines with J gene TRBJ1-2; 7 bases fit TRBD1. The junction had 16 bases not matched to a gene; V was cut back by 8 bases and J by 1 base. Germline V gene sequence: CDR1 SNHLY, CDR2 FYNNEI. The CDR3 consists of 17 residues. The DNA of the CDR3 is TGTGCCAGCGCTGTCCCTGGGACAGACCTTTATAACTATGGCTACACCTTC. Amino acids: CASAVPGTDLYNYGYTF. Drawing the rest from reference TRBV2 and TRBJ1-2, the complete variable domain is EPEVTQTPSHQVTQMGQEVILRCVPISNHLYFYWYRQILGQKVEFLVSFYNNEISEKSEIFDDQFSVERPDGSNFTLKIRSTKLEDSAMYFCASAVPGTDLYNYGYTFGSGTRLTVV.

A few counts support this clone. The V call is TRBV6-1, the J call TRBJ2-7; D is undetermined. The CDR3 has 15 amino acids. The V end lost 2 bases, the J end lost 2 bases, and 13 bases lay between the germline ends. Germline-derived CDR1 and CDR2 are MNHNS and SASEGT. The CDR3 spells CASSEQFGVPYEQYF. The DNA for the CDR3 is TGTGCCAGCAGTGAACAGTTCGGAGTTCCCTACGAGCAGTACTTC.

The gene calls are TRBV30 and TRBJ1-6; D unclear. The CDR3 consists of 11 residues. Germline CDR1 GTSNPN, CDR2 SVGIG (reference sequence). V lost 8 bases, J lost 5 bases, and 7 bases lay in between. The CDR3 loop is CAGEDNSPLHF. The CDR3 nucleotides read TGTGCCGGTGAGGATAATTCACCCCTCCACTTT.

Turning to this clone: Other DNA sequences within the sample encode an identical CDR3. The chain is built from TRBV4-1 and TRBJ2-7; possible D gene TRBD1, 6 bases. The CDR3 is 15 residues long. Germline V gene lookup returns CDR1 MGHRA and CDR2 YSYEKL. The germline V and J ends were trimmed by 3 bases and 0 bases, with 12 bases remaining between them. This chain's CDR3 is CASSQGGQPSYEQYF. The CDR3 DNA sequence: TGCGCCAGCAGCCAGGGCGGACAGCCCTCCTACGAGCAGTACTTC.

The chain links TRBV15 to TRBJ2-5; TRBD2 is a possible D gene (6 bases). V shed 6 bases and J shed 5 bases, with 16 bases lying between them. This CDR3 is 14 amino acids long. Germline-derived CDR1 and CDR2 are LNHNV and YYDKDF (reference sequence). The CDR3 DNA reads TGTGCCACCAGTCCGGCGGGTGCGGGGGAGACCCAGTACTTC. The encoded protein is CATSPAGAGETQYF.

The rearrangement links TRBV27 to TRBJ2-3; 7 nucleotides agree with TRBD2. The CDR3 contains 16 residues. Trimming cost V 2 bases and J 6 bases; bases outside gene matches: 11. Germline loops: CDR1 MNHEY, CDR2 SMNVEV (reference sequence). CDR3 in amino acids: CASSLGVAGYWDTQYF. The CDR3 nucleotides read TGTGCCAGCAGTTTAGGCGTAGCGGGCTATTGGGATACGCAGTATTTT.

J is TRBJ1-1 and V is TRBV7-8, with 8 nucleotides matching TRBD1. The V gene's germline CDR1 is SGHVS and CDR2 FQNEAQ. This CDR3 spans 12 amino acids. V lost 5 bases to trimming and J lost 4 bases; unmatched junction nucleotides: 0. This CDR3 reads CASSTGGTEAFF. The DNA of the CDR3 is TGTGCCAGCAGCACAGGGGGCACTGAAGCTTTCTTT.

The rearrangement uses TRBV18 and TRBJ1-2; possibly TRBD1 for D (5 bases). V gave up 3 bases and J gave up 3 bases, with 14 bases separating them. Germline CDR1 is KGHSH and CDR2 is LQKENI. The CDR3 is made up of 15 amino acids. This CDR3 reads CASSPRDQTDYGYTF. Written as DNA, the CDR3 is TGTGCCAGCTCACCCCGCGACCAGACAGACTATGGCTACACCTTC.

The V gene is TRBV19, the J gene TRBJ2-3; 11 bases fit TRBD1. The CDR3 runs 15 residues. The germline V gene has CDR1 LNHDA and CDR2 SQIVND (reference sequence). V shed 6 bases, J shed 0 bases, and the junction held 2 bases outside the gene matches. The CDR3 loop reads CASSRDRGSTDTQYF. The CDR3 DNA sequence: TGTGCCAGTAGCCGGGACAGGGGGAGCACAGATACGCAGTATTTT.

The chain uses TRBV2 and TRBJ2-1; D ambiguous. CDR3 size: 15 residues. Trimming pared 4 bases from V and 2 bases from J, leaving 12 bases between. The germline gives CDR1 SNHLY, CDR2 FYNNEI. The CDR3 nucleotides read TGTGCCAGCAGTGCTACACAGATAACCTACAATGAGCAGTTCTTC. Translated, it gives CASSATQITYNEQFF.

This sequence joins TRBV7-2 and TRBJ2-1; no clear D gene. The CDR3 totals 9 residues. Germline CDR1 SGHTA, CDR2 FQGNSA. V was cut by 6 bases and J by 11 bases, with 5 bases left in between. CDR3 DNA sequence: TGTGCCAGCAGAATTAAGCAGTTCTTC. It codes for CASRIKQFF.

The CDR3, as DNA: TGCGCCAGCAGCTTCCGGGACACATTTACCTACGAGCAGTACTTC. As protein: CASSFRDTFTYEQYF. The chain links TRBV5-1 to TRBJ2-7, with TRBD1 as a possible D gene (6 bases). CDR3 length equals 15 residues. V shed 2 bases and J shed 2 bases, with 14 bases lying between them. The germline V gene encodes CDR1 SGHRS and CDR2 YFSETQ.

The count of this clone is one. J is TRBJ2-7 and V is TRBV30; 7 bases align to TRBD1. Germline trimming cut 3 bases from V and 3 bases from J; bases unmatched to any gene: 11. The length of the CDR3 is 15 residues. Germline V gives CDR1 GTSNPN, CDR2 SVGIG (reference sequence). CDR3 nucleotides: TGTGCCTGGAGCGGACCCGCCCGGGACAGCTACGAGCAGTACTTC. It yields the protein CAWSGPARDSYEQYF.

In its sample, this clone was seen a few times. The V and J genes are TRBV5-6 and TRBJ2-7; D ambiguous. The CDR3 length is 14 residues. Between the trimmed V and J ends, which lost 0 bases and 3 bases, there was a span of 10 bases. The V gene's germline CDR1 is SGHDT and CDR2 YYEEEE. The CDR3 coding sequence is TGTGCCAGCAGCTTGGCGGGTGAAGACTACGAGCAGTACTTC. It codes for CASSLAGEDYEQYF. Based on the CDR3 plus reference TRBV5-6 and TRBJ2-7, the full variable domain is DAGVTQSPTHLIKTRGQQVTLRCSPKSGHDTVSWYQQALGQGPQFIFQYYEEEERQRGNFPDRFSGHQFPNYSSELNVNALLLGDSALYLCASSLAGEDYEQYFGPGTRLTVT.

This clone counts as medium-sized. CDR3 protein: CASSITGTSNNEQFF. In nucleotides, the CDR3 is TGTGCCAGCAGTATTACCGGGACATCTAACAATGAGCAGTTCTTC. The chain joins TRBV27 to TRBJ2-1; maybe TRBD1 (6 bases). Trimming stripped 5 bases from V and 5 bases from J, with 16 bases between. The CDR3 consists of 15 residues. Germline values: CDR1 MNHEY, CDR2 SMNVEV (reference sequence).

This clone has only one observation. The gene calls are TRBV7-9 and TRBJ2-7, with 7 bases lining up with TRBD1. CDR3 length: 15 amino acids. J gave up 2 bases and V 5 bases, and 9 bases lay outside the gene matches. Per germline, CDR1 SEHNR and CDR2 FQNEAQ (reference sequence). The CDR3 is CASSPSGTAPYEQYF. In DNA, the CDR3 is TGTGCCAGCAGCCCCAGTGGGACAGCCCCCTACGAGCAGTACTTC.

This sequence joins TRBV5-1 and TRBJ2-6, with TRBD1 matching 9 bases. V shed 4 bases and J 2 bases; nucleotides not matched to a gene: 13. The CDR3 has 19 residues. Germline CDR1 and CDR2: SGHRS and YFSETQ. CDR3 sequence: CASSIRGQGGRTGANVLTF. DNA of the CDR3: TGCGCCAGCAGCATAAGGGGACAGGGAGGAAGGACTGGGGCCAACGTCCTGACTTTC.

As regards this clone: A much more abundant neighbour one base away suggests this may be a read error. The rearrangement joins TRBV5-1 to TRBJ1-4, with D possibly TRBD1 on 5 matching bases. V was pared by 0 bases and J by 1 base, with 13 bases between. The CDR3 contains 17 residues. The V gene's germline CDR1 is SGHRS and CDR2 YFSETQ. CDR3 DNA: TGCGCCAGCAGCTTGGTTACGGAAGGGGTAACTAATGAAAAACTGTTTTTT. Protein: CASSLVTEGVTNEKLFF.

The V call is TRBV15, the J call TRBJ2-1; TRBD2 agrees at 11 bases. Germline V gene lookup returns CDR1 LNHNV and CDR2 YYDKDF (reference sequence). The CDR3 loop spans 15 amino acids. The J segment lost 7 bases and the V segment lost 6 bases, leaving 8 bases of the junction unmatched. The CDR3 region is CATSRLAGLGNEQFF. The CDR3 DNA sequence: TGTGCCACCAGTCGACTAGCGGGACTGGGTAATGAGCAGTTCTTC.

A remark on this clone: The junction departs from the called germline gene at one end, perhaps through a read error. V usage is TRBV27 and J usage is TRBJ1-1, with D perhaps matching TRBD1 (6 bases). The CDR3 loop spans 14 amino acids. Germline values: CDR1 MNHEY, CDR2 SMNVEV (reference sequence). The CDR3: CVSSPRTDGTEAFF. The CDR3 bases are TGTGTCAGCAGTCCGCGGACAGATGGCACTGAAGCTTTCTTT.

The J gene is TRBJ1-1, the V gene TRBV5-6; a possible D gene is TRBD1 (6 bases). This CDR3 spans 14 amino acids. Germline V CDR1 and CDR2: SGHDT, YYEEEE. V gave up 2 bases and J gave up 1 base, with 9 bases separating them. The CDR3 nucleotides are TGTGCCAGCAGCTTCTTGACAGGGAACACTGAAGCTTTCTTT. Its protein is CASSFLTGNTEAFF.

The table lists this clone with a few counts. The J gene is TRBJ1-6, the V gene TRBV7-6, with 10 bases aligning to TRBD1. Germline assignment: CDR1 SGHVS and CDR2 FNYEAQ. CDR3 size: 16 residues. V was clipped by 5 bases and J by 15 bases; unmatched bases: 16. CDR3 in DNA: TGTGCCAGCAGCCTCGGGTCCGGGACAGGGGTAAATAGCCTCCACTTT. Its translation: CASSLGSGTGVNSLHF.

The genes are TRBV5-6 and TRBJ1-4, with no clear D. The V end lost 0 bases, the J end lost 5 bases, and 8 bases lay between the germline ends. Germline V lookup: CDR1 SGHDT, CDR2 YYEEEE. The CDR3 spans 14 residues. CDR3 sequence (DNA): TGTGCCAGCAGCTTGGAACAGAGAAATGAAAAACTGTTTTTT. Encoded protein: CASSLEQRNEKLFF.

CDR3 residues: CASRLARGAPLHF. The CDR3 DNA reads TGTGCAAGTCGCTTAGCCCGCGGGGCACCCCTCCACTTT. The V and J genes are TRBV12-2 and TRBJ1-6. TRBV12-2 is deemed a pseudogene. This CDR3 comprises 13 residues.

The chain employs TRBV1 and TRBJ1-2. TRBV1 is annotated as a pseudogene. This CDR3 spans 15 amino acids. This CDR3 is CTSSTRGIANYGYTF. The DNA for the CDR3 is TGCACCAGCAGCACTCGGGGAATAGCTAACTATGGCTACACCTTC.